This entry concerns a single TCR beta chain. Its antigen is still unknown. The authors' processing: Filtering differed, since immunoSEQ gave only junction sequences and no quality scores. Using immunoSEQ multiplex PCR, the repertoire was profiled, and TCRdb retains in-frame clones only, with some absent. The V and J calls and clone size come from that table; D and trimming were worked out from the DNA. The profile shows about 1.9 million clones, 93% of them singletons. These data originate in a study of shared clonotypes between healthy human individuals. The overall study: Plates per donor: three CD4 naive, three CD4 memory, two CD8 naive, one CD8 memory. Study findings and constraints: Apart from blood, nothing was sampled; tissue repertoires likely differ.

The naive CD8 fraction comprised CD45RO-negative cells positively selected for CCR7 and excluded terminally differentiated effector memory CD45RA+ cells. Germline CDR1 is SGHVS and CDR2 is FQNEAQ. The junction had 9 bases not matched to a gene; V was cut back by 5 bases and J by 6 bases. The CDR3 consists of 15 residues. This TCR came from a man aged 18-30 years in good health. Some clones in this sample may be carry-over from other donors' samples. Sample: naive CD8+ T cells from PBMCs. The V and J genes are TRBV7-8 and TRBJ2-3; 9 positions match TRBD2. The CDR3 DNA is TGTGCCAGCAGCCTGGGCGGGAGGGCCACCGATACGCAGTATTTT. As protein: CASSLGGRATDTQYF.